This TCR beta chain was found in a study of shared clonotypes between healthy human individuals. General observations from the study: Few donors restricted represented genetic and exposure-history diversity. It was only blood that was sampled, and tissue repertoires likely differ.

Here immunoSEQ multiplex PCR was the method, and the copy in TCRdb shows in-frame clones only, minus some. The sample has hundreds of thousands of clones, approximately 96% seen once; the top ten hold 0.11%. Only CD45RO-negative cells positively selected for CCR7 counted as naive CD8 cells, so terminally differentiated effector memory CD45RA+ cells were excluded. This CDR3 region has 14 residues. In germline, CDR1 is MGHDK, CDR2 SYGVNS. The trim removed 6 bases at V and 8 bases at J, leaving 7 bases unmatched. As to this clone: Its specificity is not known.

This rearrangement joins TRBV25-1 to TRBJ1-4; 9 bases are a match to TRBD1. Source material: naive CD8+ T cells sorted from blood. The receptor's source is a woman aged 25 to 39 in good health. The CDR3 DNA is TGTGCCAGCAGCCCGGGACAGGGAAGGGAAAAACTGTTTTTT. Its protein is CASSPGQGREKLFF.